Here is one T cell receptor (beta chain) with its context. The antigen remains unidentified. A much larger clone lies one base from this, so it may be a read error. Drawing of peripheral blood yielded about 9.7 milliliters from each donor. Primed by a sample-barcoded 5' primer and a J-beta primer mix, a second PCR proceeded for about 7 to 12 cycles. TCRdb re-called the 5' RACE reads with MiXCR, one entry per CDR3 protein. Of around 1,700,000 distinct CDR3 sequences in the sample, about 30% are singletons; the top ten hold 7.7%. This entry is derived from a study of blood T cells in healthy people across ages. General study findings and limits: In these data, TCR beta diversity tracked strongly with naive T cell percentage. While age rose, TCR beta diversity per million T cells dropped in a roughly linear way.

This CDR3 has 15 residues. This rearrangement joins TRBV12-3 or TRBV12-4 to TRBJ2-5, with 9 bases lining up with TRBD2. Input material: blood. The receptor's source is a woman between 25 and 40 years old in good health. The CDR3 sequence is CASSIAGAREETQYF. Written as DNA, the CDR3 is TGTGCCAGCAGTATAGCGGGAGCTCGGGAAGAGACCCAGTACTTC.